Below are 30 T cell receptor beta chains sequenced from a single sample in a study of blood T cell repertoires in COVID-19. Using immunoSEQ multiplex PCR, the repertoire was profiled, and TCRdb retains in-frame clones only, with some absent. The sample holds under 200,000 clones, roughly 73% seen once. The sequenced material came from peripheral blood. Source of these receptors: a man aged 65-85 years with acute or convalescent COVID-19.

This clone came up once. This rearrangement joins TRBV5-1 to TRBJ2-3, with 13 bases aligning to TRBD2. CDR1 is SGHRS, CDR2 YFSETQ, per germline. J was trimmed by 6 bases and V by 4 bases; bases with no gene match: 5. This CDR3 region has 15 residues. CDR3 sequence reads: CASSPGTSGVDTQYF. CDR3 sequence (DNA): TGCGCCAGCAGCCCGGGGACTAGCGGGGTGGATACGCAGTATTTT.

The J gene is TRBJ1-5, the V gene TRBV2; D not certain. Trimming removed 7 bases at V and 9 bases at J, with 16 bases between. Per the germline V gene, CDR1 is SNHLY and CDR2 is FYNNEI. CDR3 length: 13 residues. The CDR3 DNA reads as TGTGCCAGCAACACCGGGAGCAAAGGGCCCCAGCATTTT. As protein: CASNTGSKGPQHF.

This clone was seen a few times. The chain has TRBV6-6 and TRBJ1-5; TRBD1 is a possible D gene (6 bases). This CDR3 contains 14 residues. The germline CDR1 and CDR2 sequences are MNHNY and SVGAGI (reference sequence). The germline V and J ends were trimmed by 0 bases and 7 bases, with 10 bases remaining between them. Written as DNA, the CDR3 is TGTGCCAGCAGTTACTCGGGGGCTCGGCAGCCCCAGCATTTT. The encoded protein is CASSYSGARQPQHF.

This chain uses TRBV6-6 with TRBJ2-7, with TRBD1 as a possible D gene (6 bases). The germline V and J ends were trimmed by 5 bases and 7 bases, with 27 bases remaining between them. The CDR3 runs 17 residues. Germline V gene data show CDR1 as MNHNY and CDR2 as SVGAGI (reference sequence). The CDR3 coding sequence is TGTGCCAGCAGTCTTCGCCATCTTGGGGACACCGCAACGGAGCAGTACTTC. Its protein product is CASSLRHLGDTATEQYF.

This rearrangement joins TRBV4-3 to TRBJ1-5; D unresolved. The CDR3 totals 14 residues. V shed 0 bases and J shed 2 bases, with 5 bases lying between them. Per germline, CDR1 LGHNA and CDR2 YSLEER. The CDR3 coding sequence is TGCGCCAGCAGCCAAGATCATGGCAATCAGCCCCAGCATTTT. It encodes CASSQDHGNQPQHF.

The chain carries TRBV18 and TRBJ2-3; a possible D gene is TRBD2 (7 bases). Germline lookup yields CDR1 KGHSH and CDR2 LQKENI. CDR3 length: 15 amino acids. Trimming took off 6 bases at V and 2 bases at J, with 15 bases between the two ends. CDR3 sequence (DNA): TGTGCCAGCTCCATACAGGCGGGGGCCACAGATACGCAGTATTTT. It codes for CASSIQAGATDTQYF.

This chain links TRBV6-5 with TRBJ2-7; TRBD2 aligns across 11 bases. Germline V CDR1 and CDR2: MNHEY, SVGAGI. J gave up 3 bases and V 2 bases, and 3 bases lay outside the gene matches. The CDR3 contains 15 residues. The CDR3 sequence: CASSYTGTSGYEQYF. The CDR3 DNA reads TGTGCCAGCAGTTACACCGGGACTAGCGGCTACGAGCAGTACTTC.

The V call is TRBV4-2, the J call TRBJ2-3, with TRBD2 identical over 12 bases. The CDR3 consists of 18 residues. V shed 0 bases, J shed 0 bases, and the junction held 4 bases outside the gene matches. Germline assignment: CDR1 LGHNA and CDR2 YNFKEQ. The CDR3 DNA is TGTGCCAGCAGCCAAGACCTAGCGGGAGGGTCTAGCACAGATACGCAGTATTTT. Amino acids: CASSQDLAGGSSTDTQYF.

The CDR3 reads CASSSVIGQGSAGELFF. CDR3 DNA: TGTGCCAGCAGCTCAGTAATCGGACAGGGGTCAGCCGGGGAGCTGTTTTTT. The chain links TRBV5-5 to TRBJ2-2; 9 bases match TRBD1. Losses at the gene ends were 3 bases for V and 6 bases for J; bases not matched to a gene: 12. Per germline, CDR1 SGHKS and CDR2 YYEKEE (reference sequence). CDR3 size: 17 residues.

The V gene is TRBV28, the J gene TRBJ2-1; TRBD2 matches at 15 bases. J lost 4 bases, V lost 6 bases, and 13 bases had no gene match. CDR3 length equals 19 residues. The germline gives CDR1 MDHEN, CDR2 SYDVKM. DNA for the CDR3: TGTGCCAGCAGACTTATGCGGACTAGCGGGAGGGGGGGTTACAATGAGCAGTTCTTC. This sequence encodes CASRLMRTSGRGGYNEQFF.

V gene TRBV7-2 combines with J gene TRBJ2-7, with 9 bases lining up with TRBD1. Trimming cost V 5 bases and J 4 bases; bases outside gene matches: 6. The CDR3 is made up of 14 amino acids. Germline V lookup: CDR1 SGHTA, CDR2 FQGNSA. For the CDR3, the DNA is TGTGCCAGCAGCCCACAGGGGGCTTCGTACGAGCAGTACTTC. This gives the protein CASSPQGASYEQYF.

The genes are TRBV15 and TRBJ1-2; D is possibly TRBD1 (6 bases). Germline CDR1 is LNHNV and CDR2 is YYDKDF (reference sequence). This CDR3 region has 16 residues. Trimming took off 0 bases at V and 4 bases at J, with 15 bases between the two ends. DNA of the CDR3: TGTGCCACCAGCAGAGATAGGGGGGGCTCCCTCTATGGCTACACCTTC. Amino acid sequence: CATSRDRGGSLYGYTF.

The V and J genes are TRBV4-1 and TRBJ1-5; 9 bases fit TRBD1. J was trimmed by 7 bases and V by 3 bases; bases with no gene match: 7. The CDR3 sequence is 15 residues long. The germline V gene has CDR1 MGHRA and CDR2 YSYEKL. Here the CDR3 DNA reads TGCGCCAGCAGCCAGCGGACAGGGGATTGGCAGCCCCAGCATTTT. Translating gives CASSQRTGDWQPQHF.

J is TRBJ1-2 and V is TRBV5-4; 8 positions match TRBD1. V lost 4 bases to trimming and J lost 8 bases; unmatched junction nucleotides: 10. CDR3 length equals 14 residues. CDR1 and CDR2 (germline): SGHNT, YYREEE (reference sequence). CDR3 nucleotide sequence: TGTGCCAGCAGCGCGGACAGGGAGCCCCAAGGCTACACCTTC. It specifies CASSADREPQGYTF. The whole variable domain, filled in from reference TRBV5-4 and TRBJ1-2, reads ETGVTQSPTHLIKTRGQQVTLRCSSQSGHNTVSWYQQALGQGPQFIFQYYREEENGRGNFPPRFSGLQFPNYSSELNVNALELDDSALYLCASSADREPQGYTFGSGTRLTVV.

This chain links TRBV19 with TRBJ2-1; 10 positions match TRBD1. V shed 4 bases and J 4 bases; nucleotides not matched to a gene: 7. The germline V gene encodes CDR1 LNHDA and CDR2 SQIVND (reference sequence). The CDR3 spans 16 residues. The CDR3 loop reads CASSKPGQGRYNEQFF. CDR3 DNA sequence: TGTGCCAGTAGTAAGCCGGGACAGGGGAGATACAATGAGCAGTTCTTC.

The sample holds one count of this clone. The J gene is TRBJ2-7, the V gene TRBV6-5; 7 bases line up with TRBD2. Germline values: CDR1 MNHEY, CDR2 SVGAGI. There are 15 residues in the CDR3. V trimming: 2 bases; J trimming: 4 bases; junction bases outside the gene matches: 8. The CDR3 nucleotides are TGTGCCAGCAGTTACCCAGCGGGGTCGGGGTACGAGCAGTACTTC. It is translated as CASSYPAGSGYEQYF.

The chain employs TRBV7-9 and TRBJ2-7, with TRBD2 matching over 12 bases. This CDR3 contains 15 residues. The V segment lost 5 bases and the J segment 3 bases; nucleotides outside the gene matches: 5. The germline V gene encodes CDR1 SEHNR and CDR2 FQNEAQ (reference sequence). The DNA of the CDR3 is TGTGCCAGCAGCACGACTAGCGGGGGAATCTACGAGCAGTACTTC. It codes for CASSTTSGGIYEQYF. The full variable domain, in which reference TRBV7-9 and TRBJ2-7 provide the parts outside the CDR3, is DTGVSQNPRHKITKRGQNVTFRCDPISEHNRLYWYRQTLGQGPEFLTYFQNEAQLEKSRLLSDRFSAERPKGSFSTLEIQRTEQGDSAMYLCASSTTSGGIYEQYFGPGTRLTVT.

V and J are TRBV10-3 and TRBJ2-7, with D unclear. V was trimmed by 2 bases and J by 6 bases, leaving 8 bases between them. Germline V gene sequence: CDR1 ENHRY, CDR2 SYGVKD. The CDR3 consists of 12 residues. The CDR3 here is CAISEDTTEQYF. The CDR3 bases are TGTGCCATCAGTGAGGACACGACCGAGCAGTACTTC.

The chain couples TRBV28 to TRBJ2-1; 8 nucleotides line up with TRBD2. Trimming at V came to 5 bases and at J to 2 bases, leaving 11 bases not matched to a gene. The CDR3 contains 17 residues. Germline-derived CDR1 and CDR2 are MDHEN and SYDVKM. CDR3 loop: CASSDIRIAGTYNEQFF. As DNA, the CDR3 is TGTGCCAGCAGTGATATTAGAATAGCGGGAACCTACAATGAGCAGTTCTTC.

The rearrangement links TRBV11-2 to TRBJ2-7; 7 nucleotides align to TRBD1. CDR3 length: 17 residues. CDR1 and CDR2 (germline): SGHAT, FQNNGV. V shed 4 bases, J shed 6 bases, and the junction held 18 bases outside the gene matches. The DNA for the CDR3 is TGTGCCAGCAGCTCAGGGGGATCTAGACGAGGGATCGGCGAGCAGTACTTC. Encoded protein: CASSSGGSRRGIGEQYF. The full variable domain, completed using reference TRBV11-2 and TRBJ2-7, is EAGVAQSPRYKIIEKRQSVAFWCNPISGHATLYWYQQILGQGPKLLIQFQNNGVVDDSQLPKDRFSAERLKGVDSTLKIQPAKLEDSAVYLCASSSGGSRRGIGEQYFGPGTRLTVT.

This clone was counted once. The gene calls are TRBV5-6 and TRBJ1-4; 8 bases map to TRBD1. The V gene's germline CDR1 is SGHDT and CDR2 YYEEEE. V gave up 4 bases and J gave up 7 bases; unmatched junction bases: 9. This CDR3 has 15 residues. The CDR3, as DNA: TGTGCCAGCAGCCGACAGGGGTTGAATCGTGAAAAACTGTTTTTT. It yields the protein CASSRQGLNREKLFF.

As concerns this clone: Mismatch with germline at one junction end may stem from a read error. This sequence joins TRBV5-6 and TRBJ2-1; a possible D gene is TRBD1 (5 bases). CDR3 length: 12 residues. The germline gives CDR1 SGHDT, CDR2 YYEEEE. The chain's CDR3 is CASTLWGLEQFF. In DNA, the CDR3 is TGTGCCAGCACCTTGTGGGGCCTTGAGCAGTTCTTC.

This clone was picked up a small number of times. The rearrangement links TRBV6-5 to TRBJ2-6, with D possibly TRBD2 on 7 matching bases. Germline values: CDR1 MNHEY, CDR2 SVGAGI. The CDR3 is made up of 14 amino acids. V lost 7 bases to trimming and J lost 4 bases, with 11 bases between them. The CDR3 DNA sequence: TGTGCCAGCATGGGGGGGCAGGGGGCCAACGTCCTGACTTTC. It encodes CASMGGQGANVLTF.

V gene TRBV6-4 combines with J gene TRBJ2-1, with TRBD2 matching over 14 bases. Trimming took 8 bases from V and 10 from J; bases not matched to a gene: 7. This CDR3 comprises 14 residues. Germline assignment: CDR1 MRHNA and CDR2 SNTAGT. The chain's CDR3 is CASAGTSGSLEQFF. DNA for the CDR3: TGTGCCAGCGCCGGGACTAGCGGGAGCCTCGAGCAGTTCTTC.

The chain links TRBV3-1 (or the pseudogene TRBV3-2) to TRBJ1-1, with TRBD1 matching over 7 bases. Looked up from germline, CDR1 is LGHDT and CDR2 is YNNKEL (reference sequence). This CDR3 has 15 residues. J gave up 0 bases and V 4 bases, and 5 bases lay outside the gene matches. CDR3 DNA: TGTGCCAGCAGCCCCCGGGACAGCATGAACACTGAAGCTTTCTTT. It codes for CASSPRDSMNTEAFF.

V usage is TRBV30 and J usage is TRBJ1-1, with a tentative D call TRBD1 (6 bases). Germline V CDR1 and CDR2: GTSNPN, SVGIG (reference sequence). V was trimmed by 0 bases and J by 8 bases, leaving 10 bases between them. The CDR3 length is 12 residues. CDR3 in DNA: TGTGCCTGGAGTGTACTAGGGGGAGAAGCTTTCTTT. Translation gives CAWSVLGGEAFF. The whole variable domain, filled in from reference TRBV30 and TRBJ1-1, reads SQTIHQWPATLVQPVGSPLSLECTVEGTSNPNLYWYRQAAGRGLQLLFYSVGIGQISSEVPQNLSASRPQDRQFILSSKKLLLSDSGFYLCAWSVLGGEAFFGQGTRLTVV.

The J gene is TRBJ1-2, the V gene TRBV28; D is unresolved. This CDR3 has 12 amino acids. The V gene's germline CDR1 is MDHEN and CDR2 SYDVKM. Trimming removed 2 bases from V and 5 bases from J, with 6 bases in between. CDR3: CASSLGGYGYTF. The CDR3 bases are TGTGCCAGCAGTTTAGGAGGGTATGGCTACACCTTC.

The gene calls are TRBV3-1 (or the pseudogene TRBV3-2) and TRBJ1-1, with D perhaps TRBD1 (5 bases). Per germline, CDR1 LGHDT and CDR2 YNNKEL (reference sequence). V was pared by 0 bases and J by 1 base, with 9 bases between. The CDR3 extends over 15 amino acids. The DNA of the CDR3 is TGTGCCAGCAGCCAAGATGGGGGGGGGAACACTGAAGCTTTCTTT. This encodes CASSQDGGGNTEAFF.

The rearrangement links TRBV6-5 to TRBJ1-1; no clear D. This CDR3 has 13 residues. The ends were cut back, 2 bases at V and 5 bases at J, with 9 bases in the middle. Germline V gene data show CDR1 as MNHEY and CDR2 as SVGAGI. Here the CDR3 reads CASSYLRETEAFF. The CDR3 bases are TGTGCCAGCAGTTACCTACGGGAGACTGAAGCTTTCTTT.

This clone was found a few times. The J gene is TRBJ1-1, the V gene TRBV5-5; D is undetermined. CDR1 is SGHKS, CDR2 YYEKEE, per germline (reference sequence). This CDR3 contains 14 residues. Trimming took off 0 bases at V and 4 bases at J, with 10 bases between the two ends. The CDR3 DNA reads as TGTGCCAGCAGCTTGGTTGGTAGGAGCACTGAAGCTTTCTTT. Residues: CASSLVGRSTEAFF.